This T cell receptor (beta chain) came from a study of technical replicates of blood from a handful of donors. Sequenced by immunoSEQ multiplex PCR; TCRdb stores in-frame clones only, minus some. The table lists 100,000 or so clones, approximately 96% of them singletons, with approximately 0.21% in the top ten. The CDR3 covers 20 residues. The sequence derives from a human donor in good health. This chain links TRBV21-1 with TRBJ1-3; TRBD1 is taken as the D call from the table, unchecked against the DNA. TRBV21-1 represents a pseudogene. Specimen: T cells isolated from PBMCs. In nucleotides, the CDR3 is TGTGCCAGCAGCAAAGCGCTTTGTATGATCGCAGGGTACTCTGGAAACACCATATATTTT. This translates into CASSKALCMIAGYSGNTIYF.